A single sample is the source of the 24 T cell receptor beta chains below, sequenced in a study of early T cells in non-severe SARS-CoV-2 infection (dated by TCRdb to the early 2020s). The library was generated by 5' RACE. Sequencing relied on a NextSeq 500. The public reads were run again by TCRdb, first through fastp at Q25 and then through MiXCR, and only productive beta chains were kept. Each entry is one CDR3 protein sequence, shown with its most common DNA and genes. Within this sample are roughly 56,000 distinct CDR3 sequences, with around 9.9% of them counted one time only. The top ten clones comprise over 1% of the sample. The sequenced sample was whole blood. These receptors came from an adult who was a healthcare worker with PCR-confirmed SARS-CoV-2 infection or an uninfected control (not recorded which).

V and J are TRBV5-4 and TRBJ1-6; D remains ambiguous. The CDR3 loop spans 14 amino acids. Per the germline V gene, CDR1 is SGHNT and CDR2 is YYREEE (reference sequence). Trimming cost V 0 bases and J 7 bases, with 8 bases left between them. The CDR3 DNA is TGTGCCAGCAGCTTGGGCCCGGGGAATTCACCCCTCCACTTT. The encoded protein is CASSLGPGNSPLHF.

CDR3: CASSQDGRASNQPQHF. DNA for the CDR3: TGTGCCAGCAGCCAAGATGGGCGGGCTAGCAATCAGCCCCAGCATTTT. The chain links TRBV3-1 to TRBJ1-5, with no clear D. Germline loops: CDR1 LGHDT, CDR2 YNNKEL (reference sequence). The V end lost 0 bases, the J end lost 0 bases, and 9 bases lay between the germline ends. The CDR3 is 16 residues long. The variable domain in full, completed from reference TRBV3-1 and TRBJ1-5, reads DTAVSQTPKYLVTQMGNDKSIKCEQNLGHDTMYWYKQDSKKFLKIMFSYNNKELIINETVPNRFSPKSPDKAHLNLHINSLELGDSAVYFCASSQDGRASNQPQHFGDGTRLSIL.

The chain uses TRBV20-1 and TRBJ2-7; D is unresolved. Germline-derived CDR1 and CDR2 are DFQATT and SNEGSKA (reference sequence). The CDR3 covers 14 residues. Trimming removed 1 base from V and 5 bases from J, with 15 bases in between. The CDR3 region has the DNA TGCAGTGCTAGAGGGCCAGGTATATTTGACGAGCAGTACGTC. It encodes CSARGPGIFDEQYV.

This clonotype came up a few times. V usage is TRBV5-1 and J usage is TRBJ2-1, with TRBD2 matching over 11 bases. V gave up 4 bases and J gave up 2 bases; unmatched junction bases: 2. The length of the CDR3 is 15 residues. Germline CDR1 is SGHRS and CDR2 is YFSETQ. CDR3 region: CASSPTSGAYNEQFF. The CDR3 DNA reads as TGCGCCAGCAGCCCGACTAGCGGGGCCTACAATGAGCAGTTCTTC.

This clonotype was recorded many times. The rearrangement uses TRBV14 and TRBJ2-5; D is uncertain. The CDR3 spans 13 residues. Between the trimmed V and J ends, which lost 0 bases and 4 bases, there was a span of 6 bases. Germline CDR1 is SGHDN and CDR2 is FVKESK. The DNA of the CDR3 is TGTGCCAGCAGCCAAGATTTCGGAGAGACCCAGTACTTC. Translated, it gives CASSQDFGETQYF.

This clonotype occurred many times. V is TRBV6-6 and J is TRBJ1-6; weak D call: TRBD1 (5 bases). The CDR3 is 16 amino acids. Germline lookup yields CDR1 MNHNY and CDR2 SVGAGI (reference sequence). The V and J ends lost 2 bases and 8 bases respectively, with 16 bases between them. The CDR3 DNA is TGTGCCAGCAGTTACCCCCCAGGGAGGGGAGATTCACCCCTCCACTTT. Amino acid sequence: CASSYPPGRGDSPLHF.

This clonotype showed up many times. This chain links TRBV20-1 with TRBJ2-3; possible D gene TRBD1, 6 bases. V dropped 5 bases and J dropped 8 bases, with 14 bases sitting between them. Germline V gives CDR1 DFQATT, CDR2 SNEGSKA (reference sequence). The CDR3 length is 12 residues. The CDR3, as DNA: TGCAGTGCTGTCCCCACCAGGGGTACGCAGTATTTT. Translating gives CSAVPTRGTQYF.

This clonotype has at least ten counts. The chain has TRBV10-1 and TRBJ1-1; 7 bases match TRBD1. Germline V gives CDR1 WNHNN, CDR2 SYGVQD (reference sequence). This CDR3 comprises 15 residues. Unmatched junction bases numbered 7, after V lost 4 bases and J lost 2 bases. CDR3: CASSGDRVGNTEAFF. The CDR3 nucleotides are TGCGCCAGCAGTGGTGACAGGGTCGGTAACACTGAAGCTTTCTTT.

V usage is TRBV10-3 and J usage is TRBJ2-4; D may match TRBD1 or TRBD2 (6 bases each). Trimming shortened V by 3 bases and J by 7 bases, and 13 bases separated the two germline ends. The CDR3 has 14 amino acids. CDR1 and CDR2 (germline): ENHRY, SYGVKD. The CDR3 sequence is CAISDGGRGNIQYF. The CDR3 DNA sequence: TGTGCCATCAGTGATGGGGGGCGGGGTAACATTCAGTACTTC.

The table lists this clonotype with a few counts. The chain couples TRBV9 to TRBJ2-5; 8 bases line up with TRBD2. The V segment lost 0 bases and the J segment 2 bases; nucleotides outside the gene matches: 0. The CDR3 extends over 14 amino acids. Germline V CDR1 and CDR2: SGDLS, YYNGEE. CDR3 residues: CASSVGGGQETQYF. CDR3 nucleotide sequence: TGTGCCAGCAGCGTAGGCGGGGGGCAAGAGACCCAGTACTTC.

In this sample, this clonotype turned up a few times. The V call is TRBV24-1, the J call TRBJ2-3; no clear D gene. Trimming removed 6 bases from V and 1 base from J, with 7 bases in between. The V gene's germline CDR1 is KGHDR and CDR2 SFDVKD. CDR3 length: 13 residues. The CDR3 sequence: CATSLVGTDTQYF. The CDR3 nucleotides read TGTGCCACCAGTTTGGTAGGCACAGATACGCAGTATTTT.

This clonotype was picked up many times. CDR3 bases: TGTGCCAGCAGGGGCCATAGCAATCAGCCCCAGCATTTT. This sequence encodes CASRGHSNQPQHF. V and J are TRBV28 and TRBJ1-5; D is ambiguous. This CDR3 has 13 amino acids. V was pared by 6 bases and J by 0 bases, with 6 bases between. Germline loops: CDR1 MDHEN, CDR2 SYDVKM.

This clonotype was counted ten times or more. V usage is TRBV20-1 and J usage is TRBJ1-1; the D gene is possibly TRBD1 (6 bases). The CDR3 contains 14 residues. The germline V gene has CDR1 DFQATT and CDR2 SNEGSKA (reference sequence). With 1 base removed from V and 0 bases from J, the gap between germline ends came to 9 bases. CDR3 nucleotides: TGCAGTGCTAGAGGTGGGGGGCTGAACACTGAAGCTTTCTTT. This encodes CSARGGGLNTEAFF.

There are many counts of this clonotype. The V and J genes are TRBV5-1 and TRBJ1-2; D gene uncertain. Germline-derived CDR1 and CDR2 are SGHRS and YFSETQ. Trimming removed 2 bases from V and 1 base from J, with 12 bases in between. The CDR3 is made up of 15 amino acids. The CDR3 DNA reads as TGCGCCAGCAGCTTCGGAGCAGAGAATAACTATGGCTACACCTTC. As protein: CASSFGAENNYGYTF.

Only a few counts were recorded for this clonotype. The chain joins TRBV5-5 to TRBJ2-7; TRBD1 aligns across 9 bases. CDR1 is SGHKS and CDR2 is YYEKEE in the germline V gene (reference sequence). Losses at the gene ends were 3 bases for V and 2 bases for J; bases not matched to a gene: 12. CDR3 size: 17 residues. The CDR3 sequence: CASSWGTLDRGAYEQYV. The CDR3 DNA reads as TGTGCCAGCAGCTGGGGGACTTTGGACAGGGGAGCCTACGAGCAGTACGTC.

CDR3 region: CASTVMGSYNEQFF. The CDR3 DNA sequence: TGCGCCAGCACCGTTATGGGCTCCTACAATGAGCAGTTCTTC. The chain has TRBV5-1 and TRBJ2-1, with no clear D. Germline V gene lookup returns CDR1 SGHRS and CDR2 YFSETQ. The CDR3 spans 14 residues. V was cut by 6 bases and J by 0 bases, with 10 bases left in between. The whole variable domain, remainder taken from reference TRBV5-1 and TRBJ2-1, is KAGVTQTPRYLIKTRGQQVTLSCSPISGHRSVSWYQQTPGQGLQFLFEYFSETQRNKGNFPGRFSGRQFSNSRSEMNVSTLELGDSALYLCASTVMGSYNEQFFGPGTRLTVL.

Ten or more counts support this clonotype. V gene TRBV2 combines with J gene TRBJ2-3; D remains ambiguous. Deletions cut 1 base from V and 6 bases from J, with 8 bases between. The CDR3 has 13 residues. Germline V gives CDR1 SNHLY, CDR2 FYNNEI. The CDR3 nucleotides read TGTGCCAGCAGTGAAGGGGCGCTGGATACGCAGTATTTT. Protein product: CASSEGALDTQYF.

This clonotype was seen once. The V and J genes are TRBV12-3 or TRBV12-4 and TRBJ1-3; D not certain. The CDR3 is made up of 14 amino acids. V lost 4 bases and J lost 1, with 8 bases in between. The CDR3 nucleotides are TGTGCCAGCAGTTCGACCGAGTCTGGAAACACCATATATTTT. It yields the protein CASSSTESGNTIYF.

There are many counts of this clonotype. The V call is TRBV5-5, the J call TRBJ1-1; no clear D. Germline lookup yields CDR1 SGHKS and CDR2 YYEKEE (reference sequence). This CDR3 region has 12 residues. Trimming shortened V by 0 bases and J by 5 bases, and 5 bases separated the two germline ends. The CDR3, as DNA: TGTGCCAGCAGCTTGGGGCTAACTGAAGCTTTCTTT. It encodes CASSLGLTEAFF.

J is TRBJ1-1 and V is TRBV6-5; D is ambiguous. Trimming left V 6 bases short and J 11 bases short, with 19 bases between. The CDR3 length is 13 residues. Germline V gene sequence: CDR1 MNHEY, CDR2 SVGAGI. The CDR3 loop is CASRDINRGRAFF. The CDR3 bases are TGTGCCAGCAGGGATATCAACCGGGGAAGGGCTTTCTTT.

The V and J genes are TRBV20-1 and TRBJ2-3; 8 positions agree with TRBD1. Germline assignment: CDR1 DFQATT and CDR2 SNEGSKA (reference sequence). Trimming at V came to 1 base and at J to 6 bases, leaving 12 bases not matched to a gene. This CDR3 is 16 amino acids long. In nucleotides, the CDR3 is TGCAGTGCTAGAGGAGGGGCAGGGGGCGCCCCGGATACGCAGTATTTT. This gives the protein CSARGGAGGAPDTQYF.

This clonotype was found many times. V is TRBV20-1 and J is TRBJ2-5; D gene ambiguous. Trimming took 4 bases from V and 9 from J, leaving 15 bases between them. CDR3 size: 12 residues. Germline V gene data show CDR1 as DFQATT and CDR2 as SNEGSKA (reference sequence). The CDR3 nucleotides read TGCAGTGCTAATCCCCAGTCAACGGCCCAGTACTTC. Its translation: CSANPQSTAQYF.

This clonotype was picked up a small number of times. V gene TRBV21-1 combines with J gene TRBJ1-1. TRBV21-1 is classified as a pseudogene. This CDR3 has 17 amino acids. The chain's CDR3 is CASRRSRLSVPNTEAFF. The CDR3 DNA reads as TGTGCCAGCAGAAGGTCTAGGTTAAGCGTGCCAAACACTGAAGCTTTCTTT.

This chain uses TRBV10-3 with TRBJ1-1, with D uncertain. Looked up from germline, CDR1 is ENHRY and CDR2 is SYGVKD. The CDR3 runs to 11 residues. V shed 3 bases and J shed 8 bases, with 7 bases lying between them. The CDR3 here is CAISEGREAFF. CDR3 DNA sequence: TGTGCCATCAGTGAAGGGAGAGAAGCTTTCTTT.